One sample yielded the 10 T cell receptor beta chains listed below, sequenced in a study of radiotherapy plus CTLA-4 blockade in lung cancer listed by TCRdb under 2018. Library preparation employed the immunoSEQ multiplex PCR assay. In TCRdb, the immuneACCESS table is reduced to in-frame sequences with V and J assigned. These tables do not hold every clone; where another copy was compared, an unresolved V gene accounts for under half, and the others remain unexplained. This sample lists roughly 88,000 clones; around four fifths were detected once. The ten biggest clones cover around 0.9% of the sample. Sample: peripheral blood, taken from a patient treated with radiotherapy plus ipilimumab. The receptors here all came from a human donor with non-small cell lung cancer who had stable disease on radiotherapy plus ipilimumab.

The rearrangement joins TRBV14 to TRBJ2-2; 10 bases are shared with TRBD2. The CDR3 contains 22 residues. Germline-derived CDR1 and CDR2 are SGHDN and FVKESK. With 0 bases clipped from V and 4 bases from J, the junction kept 20 bases outside the gene matches. The CDR3: CASSQDNLTSSGSYHPTGELFF. The CDR3 nucleotides read TGTGCCAGCAGCCAAGATAATCTTACGTCTAGCGGGAGCTACCACCCCACCGGGGAGCTGTTTTTT.

CDR3: CASSVEGSTGELFF. The CDR3 DNA sequence: TGTGCCAGCAGCGTGGAGGGGAGCACCGGGGAGCTGTTTTTT. The chain has TRBV9 and TRBJ2-2; D may be TRBD2 (6 bases). The CDR3 runs to 14 residues. Germline CDR1 SGDLS, CDR2 YYNGEE. Trimming took off 2 bases at V and 4 bases at J, with 9 bases between the two ends.

The V and J genes are TRBV27 and TRBJ1-6, with 9 bases that match TRBD1. The CDR3 length is 12 residues. Trimming cost V 3 bases and J 14 bases; bases outside gene matches: 2. CDR1 and CDR2 (germline): MNHEY, SMNVEV (reference sequence). CDR3 protein: CASSLRDRALHF. The CDR3 DNA follows: TGTGCCAGCAGTTTGAGGGACAGGGCCCTCCACTTT.

A word on this clone: Different DNA sequences within this sample yield the same CDR3. CDR3 protein: CAWSSLYEQYF. The CDR3 coding sequence is TGTGCCTGGAGCTCACTCTACGAGCAGTACTTC. J is TRBJ2-7 and V is TRBV30, with D hard to call. V lost 3 bases, J lost 3 bases, and 6 bases lay in between. CDR3 size: 11 residues. Germline CDR1 is GTSNPN and CDR2 is SVGIG (reference sequence).

V is TRBV9 and J is TRBJ2-1, with 9 bases that match TRBD1. Germline trimming cut 6 bases from V and 5 bases from J; bases unmatched to any gene: 3. Germline V gene lookup returns CDR1 SGDLS and CDR2 YYNGEE. CDR3 length: 13 amino acids. The CDR3 DNA reads TGTGCCAGCAAGAGGACAGGGGACAATGAGCAGTTCTTC. Amino acids: CASKRTGDNEQFF.

V and J are TRBV30 and TRBJ2-3; 8 positions agree with TRBD1. The junction had 9 bases not matched to a gene; V was cut back by 1 base and J by 3 bases. CDR3 size: 16 residues. Germline values: CDR1 GTSNPN, CDR2 SVGIG (reference sequence). This CDR3 reads CAWSDPSGGSTDTQYF. The CDR3 nucleotides are TGTGCCTGGAGTGACCCCTCAGGGGGCAGTACAGATACGCAGTATTTT. Drawing the rest from reference TRBV30 and TRBJ2-3, the complete variable domain is SQTIHQWPATLVQPVGSPLSLECTVEGTSNPNLYWYRQAAGRGLQLLFYSVGIGQISSEVPQNLSASRPQDRQFILSSKKLLLSDSGFYLCAWSDPSGGSTDTQYFGPGTRLTVL.

This clone is categorized as medium-sized. The CDR3 spells CASSPPRQTQYNEQFF. The CDR3 bases are TGTGCCAGCTCACCACCGAGACAGACCCAGTACAATGAGCAGTTCTTC. The chain has TRBV18 and TRBJ2-1, with D perhaps matching TRBD1 (5 bases). The ends were cut back, 0 bases at V and 4 bases at J, with 13 bases in the middle. Germline V lookup: CDR1 KGHSH, CDR2 LQKENI. The CDR3 is made up of 16 amino acids.

The rearrangement uses TRBV6-1 and TRBJ2-3; 9 bases line up with TRBD1. J was trimmed by 6 bases and V by 3 bases; bases with no gene match: 4. Germline assignment: CDR1 MNHNS and CDR2 SASEGT. The CDR3 consists of 14 residues. In DNA, the CDR3 is TGTGCCAGCAGTGACACGGGGACAGGGGATACGCAGTATTTT. This gives the protein CASSDTGTGDTQYF.

Notes on this clone: The sample holds other DNA sequences that translate to the same CDR3. V and J are TRBV28 and TRBJ1-1; D call uncertain. The CDR3 runs 12 residues. CDR1 and CDR2 from the germline V gene are MDHEN and SYDVKM. V dropped 5 bases and J dropped 10 bases, with 14 bases sitting between them. The CDR3: CASSPFLSRAFF. The DNA of the CDR3 is TGTGCCAGCAGTCCCTTCCTTTCGCGAGCTTTCTTT. The full variable domain, rest sourced from reference TRBV28 and TRBJ1-1, is DVKVTQSSRYLVKRTGEKVFLECVQDMDHENMFWYRQDPGLGLRLIYFSYDVKMKEKGDIPEGYSVSREKKERFSLILESASTNQTSMYLCASSPFLSRAFFGQGTRLTVV.

This clone was counted a single time. The rearrangement joins TRBV6-1 to TRBJ2-7, with 7 bases lining up with TRBD1. V lost 7 bases to trimming and J lost 0 bases; unmatched junction nucleotides: 9. This CDR3 spans 15 amino acids. Germline V lookup: CDR1 MNHNS, CDR2 SASEGT. CDR3 protein: CASTQDRPNSYEQYF. In nucleotides, the CDR3 is TGTGCCAGCACCCAGGACAGGCCCAACTCCTACGAGCAGTACTTC.